Below are 22 T cell receptor beta chains sequenced from a single sample in a study of CD8 T cells in ankylosing spondylitis. TCRdb re-called the 5' RACE reads through MiXCR, storing one row per CDR3 protein. The sample carries around 280,000 distinct CDR3 sequences, 20% recorded once. The sequenced sample was blood, either unsorted or a sorted T cell fraction (not recorded which). These receptors originate from a male donor with ankylosing spondylitis or in good health (not recorded which).

V usage is TRBV20-1 and J usage is TRBJ2-7; D possibly corresponds to TRBD1 (6 bases). Looked up from germline, CDR1 is DFQATT and CDR2 is SNEGSKA (reference sequence). The CDR3 extends over 13 amino acids. CDR3 region: CGAREGRGHEQYV. The DNA of the CDR3 is TGCGGTGCTAGAGAGGGCAGGGGCCACGAGCAGTACGTC.

The gene calls are TRBV5-1 and TRBJ2-3; unclear D gene. Germline V lookup: CDR1 SGHRS, CDR2 YFSETQ. The CDR3 contains 18 residues. Trimming removed 5 bases at V and 2 bases at J, with 24 bases between. CDR3: CASRLTTSSSPLTDTQYF. The CDR3 DNA reads TGCGCCAGCAGATTGACCACCTCCTCGAGCCCCCTCACAGATACGCAGTATTTT.

This clonotype was counted between two and nine times. This chain joins TRBV28 and TRBJ1-4; 7 bases are shared with TRBD1. Germline V lookup: CDR1 MDHEN, CDR2 SYDVKM. V lost 5 bases to trimming and J lost 5 bases; unmatched junction nucleotides: 5. The CDR3 contains 14 residues. This chain's CDR3 is CASSDRALNEKLFF. CDR3 nucleotides: TGTGCCAGCAGTGACAGGGCATTAAATGAAAAACTGTTTTTT. The full variable domain, rest sourced from reference TRBV28 and TRBJ1-4, is DVKVTQSSRYLVKRTGEKVFLECVQDMDHENMFWYRQDPGLGLRLIYFSYDVKMKEKGDIPEGYSVSREKKERFSLILESASTNQTSMYLCASSDRALNEKLFFGSGTQLSVL.

The V call is TRBV12-3 or TRBV12-4, the J call TRBJ1-5, with TRBD1 matching 11 bases. The CDR3 consists of 16 residues. The V segment lost 5 bases and the J segment 4 bases; nucleotides outside the gene matches: 7. CDR3 loop: CASSPSDRGRNQPQHF. The CDR3 DNA is TGTGCCAGCAGTCCCTCGGACAGGGGGCGAAATCAGCCCCAGCATTTT.

This sequence joins TRBV11-1 and TRBJ2-3; 8 bases align to TRBD2. Germline V CDR1 and CDR2: SGHAT, FQDESV (reference sequence). CDR3 length: 15 residues. The V segment lost 4 bases and the J segment 2 bases; nucleotides outside the gene matches: 5. CDR3: CASSSPGLDTDTQYF. The DNA for the CDR3 is TGTGCCAGCAGCTCGCCGGGACTAGACACAGATACGCAGTATTTT.

The V call is TRBV4-2, the J call TRBJ2-1; D unclear. Germline values: CDR1 LGHNA, CDR2 YNFKEQ. This CDR3 has 17 residues. V was pared by 0 bases and J by 1 base, with 13 bases between. The CDR3 DNA is TGTGCCAGCAGCCAAGATTTGTCGGATACATCCTACAATGAGCAGTTCTTC. Its translation: CASSQDLSDTSYNEQFF.

V gene TRBV2 combines with J gene TRBJ1-4; TRBD1 matches at 7 bases. V gave up 7 bases and J gave up 8 bases; unmatched junction bases: 7. This CDR3 comprises 13 residues. Germline V gene sequence: CDR1 SNHLY, CDR2 FYNNEI. CDR3 in DNA: TGTGCCAGCAAGGAGACAGGGAACGAAAAACTGTTTTTT. It yields the protein CASKETGNEKLFF. Full variable domain (rest looked up from reference TRBV2 and TRBJ1-4): EPEVTQTPSHQVTQMGQEVILRCVPISNHLYFYWYRQILGQKVEFLVSFYNNEISEKSEIFDDQFSVERPDGSNFTLKIRSTKLEDSAMYFCASKETGNEKLFFGSGTQLSVL.

This clonotype has ten or more counts. The gene calls are TRBV7-8 and TRBJ2-7; 7 bases fit TRBD1. Trimming removed 5 bases from V and 3 bases from J; junction bases left unmatched: 10. Germline V gives CDR1 SGHVS, CDR2 FQNEAQ. This CDR3 spans 15 amino acids. DNA for the CDR3: TGTGCCAGCAGCCCACGACAGGGACAACTCTACGAGCAGTACGTC. The encoded protein is CASSPRQGQLYEQYV.

The rearrangement links TRBV15 to TRBJ1-1; 7 positions agree with TRBD1. Germline lookup yields CDR1 LNHNV and CDR2 YYDKDF (reference sequence). The CDR3 consists of 15 residues. V lost 0 bases and J lost 11; bases outside the gene matches: 12. CDR3: CATSRDKETGRRAFF. Written as DNA, the CDR3 is TGTGCCACCAGCAGAGATAAGGAGACAGGGCGGCGGGCTTTCTTT.

This clonotype was seen a handful of times. This chain links TRBV12-3 or TRBV12-4 with TRBJ2-2; 10 bases map to TRBD2. The J segment lost 6 bases and the V segment lost 1 base, leaving 2 bases of the junction unmatched. The CDR3 has 15 amino acids. CDR3 nucleotides: TGTGCCAGCAGTTTAGGGACTAGCGGTCCCGGGGAGCTGTTTTTT. Its translation is CASSLGTSGPGELFF.

This chain's CDR3 is CASSSGDRLRSDTQYF. The CDR3 bases are TGTGCCAGCAGCTCTGGGGACAGACTAAGATCAGATACGCAGTATTTT. This chain connects TRBV11-2 to TRBJ2-3, with 7 bases fitting TRBD1. V lost 4 bases to trimming and J lost 4 bases; unmatched junction nucleotides: 11. Germline CDR1 is SGHAT and CDR2 is FQNNGV. The CDR3 runs 16 residues.

In its sample, this clonotype was seen many times. The chain combines TRBV12-3 or TRBV12-4 with TRBJ1-2; 8 nucleotides agree with TRBD1. Unmatched junction bases numbered 10, after V lost 6 bases and J lost 7 bases. This CDR3 is 14 amino acids long. CDR3 loop: CASRWTGRGSGYTF. In DNA form, the CDR3 reads TGTGCCAGCAGGTGGACAGGGAGGGGAAGTGGCTACACCTTC.

The chain is built from TRBV2 and TRBJ2-2; the match to TRBD1 covers 7 bases. The V segment lost 7 bases and the J segment 4 bases; nucleotides outside the gene matches: 12. The length of the CDR3 is 16 residues. The V gene's germline CDR1 is SNHLY and CDR2 FYNNEI. CDR3 sequence: CASKPPGQEITGELFF. CDR3 nucleotides: TGTGCCAGCAAGCCCCCTGGACAGGAGATCACCGGGGAGCTGTTTTTT.

This clonotype was counted many times. V gene TRBV15 combines with J gene TRBJ2-1, with 8 nucleotides matching TRBD2. V was clipped by 1 base and J by 9 bases; unmatched bases: 11. The CDR3 extends over 16 amino acids. Germline V CDR1 and CDR2: LNHNV, YYDKDF (reference sequence). The CDR3: CATSRGRGGLLIEQFF. The CDR3 DNA sequence: TGTGCCACCAGCAGAGGCCGGGGGGGCCTATTGATTGAGCAGTTCTTC.

This chain connects TRBV19 to TRBJ2-3; the match to TRBD2 covers 9 bases. J gave up 7 bases and V 6 bases, and 8 bases lay outside the gene matches. The germline V gene encodes CDR1 LNHDA and CDR2 SQIVND (reference sequence). The CDR3 loop spans 14 amino acids. The CDR3 region is CASSPGSGRNTQYF. The DNA of the CDR3 is TGTGCCAGTAGCCCAGGTAGCGGGAGAAATACGCAGTATTTT.

In its sample, this clonotype was seen a few times. CDR3 sequence reads: CAIRGQVQETQYF. CDR3 DNA sequence: TGTGCCATCAGGGGACAGGTCCAAGAGACCCAGTACTTC. This chain connects TRBV10-3 to TRBJ2-5, with 8 bases that match TRBD1. There are 13 residues in the CDR3. The J segment lost 1 base and the V segment lost 6 bases, leaving 1 base of the junction unmatched. Germline V gene sequence: CDR1 ENHRY, CDR2 SYGVKD.

The chain joins TRBV5-1 to TRBJ2-1, with 15 positions matching TRBD2. The V and J ends lost 4 bases and 1 base, in that order; junction bases with no gene match: 3. Per the germline V gene, CDR1 is SGHRS and CDR2 is YFSETQ. The CDR3 totals 17 residues. CDR3 sequence: CASSTGLAGGSYNEQFF. The DNA for the CDR3 is TGCGCCAGCAGCACCGGACTAGCGGGAGGGTCCTACAATGAGCAGTTCTTC.

This clonotype was detected only a few times. Here the CDR3 DNA reads TGTGCTAGCTCGGGGCTAGCGGGAGGGAGGAGCTCCTACAATGAGCAGTTCTTC. It is translated as CASSGLAGGRSSYNEQFF. The chain recombines TRBV12-5 with TRBJ2-1; 12 bases align to TRBD2. The CDR3 is 18 amino acids. Germline-derived CDR1 and CDR2 are LGHNT and FRNRAP. V lost 9 bases, J lost 0 bases, and 12 bases stayed unmatched.

The gene calls are TRBV7-9 and TRBJ2-1; a weak D match, TRBD2 (7 bases). This CDR3 has 14 residues. V was pared by 5 bases and J by 9 bases, with 17 bases between. In germline, CDR1 is SEHNR, CDR2 FQNEAQ (reference sequence). Here the CDR3 reads CASSPQGGASEQFF. CDR3 coding DNA: TGTGCCAGCAGCCCCCAAGGGGGGGCGAGTGAGCAGTTCTTC.

This clonotype has more than one count but fewer than ten. This chain links TRBV7-9 with TRBJ2-3; no clear D gene. CDR1 is SEHNR, CDR2 FQNEAQ, per germline (reference sequence). The V and J ends lost 5 bases and 5 bases respectively, with 8 bases between them. The length of the CDR3 is 12 residues. The CDR3 sequence: CASSPEGDTQYF. The CDR3 DNA sequence: TGTGCCAGCAGCCCAGAAGGAGATACGCAGTATTTT.

This clonotype was counted a few times. The chain recombines TRBV5-1 with TRBJ2-1; TRBD2 agrees at 10 bases. The length of the CDR3 is 16 residues. Trimming removed 5 bases from V and 0 bases from J; junction bases left unmatched: 5. CDR1 is SGHRS, CDR2 YFSETQ, per germline. The CDR3 loop reads CASRGSGGSSYNEQFF. The CDR3 DNA reads TGCGCCAGCAGGGGTAGCGGGGGGTCCTCCTACAATGAGCAGTTCTTC.

This clonotype showed up just a few times. The rearrangement joins TRBV6-2 or TRBV6-3 to TRBJ2-7, with D unclear. Germline CDR1 MNHEY, CDR2 SVGEGT. This CDR3 is 14 amino acids long. Trimming took off 7 bases at V and 6 bases at J, with 19 bases between the two ends. CDR3 sequence (DNA): TGTGCCAGCACCCATCCTGACCTTCATGCCGAGCAGTACGTC. Protein sequence: CASTHPDLHAEQYV.